A single sample is the source of the 6 T cell receptor beta chains below, sequenced in a study of T cell repertoires in cytomegalovirus infection. Each CDR3 protein gets one entry after TCRdb re-called the reads with MiXCR. The sample contains fewer than 900,000 distinct CDR3 sequences, 25% to 35% of which appear only once. The antigens for these receptors are not known. The material was cultured CD8+ T cells from PBMCs, obtained from culture after CMV antigen stimulation. All receptors come from a human donor in good health (CMV status not recorded). Some clones in this sample may be carry-over from other donors' samples.

This clonotype was counted a few times. The rearrangement links TRBV9 to TRBJ1-2; D not resolved. The CDR3 is made up of 16 amino acids. V was pared by 0 bases and J by 12 bases, with 24 bases between. CDR1 and CDR2 from the germline V gene are SGDLS and YYNGEE. CDR3 sequence: CASSVGLNPSQLLDTF. CDR3 DNA: TGTGCCAGCAGCGTAGGGTTAAACCCGTCCCAACTATTGGACACCTTC.

A few counts support this clonotype. V gene TRBV29-1 combines with J gene TRBJ2-3; D tentatively fits TRBD1 or TRBD2 (5 bases each). V lost 5 bases and J lost 2, with 17 bases in between. There are 15 residues in the CDR3. From germline, CDR1 is SQVTM and CDR2 ANQGSEA. As DNA, the CDR3 is TGCAGCGTTTACAGGCTGGGAGACCACACAGATACGCAGTATTTT. It codes for CSVYRLGDHTDTQYF.

This clonotype was detected a few times. The chain uses TRBV12-3 or TRBV12-4 and TRBJ2-1; D not certain. Trimming removed 8 bases at V and 3 bases at J, with 8 bases between. This CDR3 is 12 amino acids long. The CDR3 loop reads CASGEDYNEQFF. In DNA form, the CDR3 reads TGTGCCAGCGGCGAAGACTACAATGAGCAGTTCTTC.

This chain uses TRBV27 with TRBJ2-1; perhaps TRBD1 as D (6 bases). With 3 bases removed from V and 3 bases from J, the gap between germline ends came to 12 bases. This CDR3 is built from 15 residues. The germline V gene encodes CDR1 MNHEY and CDR2 SMNVEV (reference sequence). The CDR3, as DNA: TGTGCCAGCAGTTTCGGGACACTGGTCTACAATGAGCAGTTCTTC. Amino acid sequence: CASSFGTLVYNEQFF.

The chain recombines TRBV12-3 or TRBV12-4 with TRBJ2-1, with D unresolved. The CDR3 loop spans 12 amino acids. V shed 7 bases and J shed 9 bases, with 13 bases lying between them. CDR3 in amino acids: CASTSGRPEQFF. CDR3 nucleotides: TGTGCCAGCACCTCTGGCCGTCCTGAGCAGTTCTTC.

Only a few counts were recorded for this clonotype. In DNA, the CDR3 is TGTGCCAGCAGCCTGGACGGGTTTAACTATGGCTACACCTTC. Translation: CASSLDGFNYGYTF. The chain carries TRBV27 and TRBJ1-2; D not resolved. Germline V lookup: CDR1 MNHEY, CDR2 SMNVEV (reference sequence). With 6 bases removed from V and 1 base from J, the gap between germline ends came to 12 bases. The CDR3 runs 14 residues.